Sequencing of this T cell receptor beta chain was carried out in a study of T cells in Graves' hyperthyroidism and ophthalmopathy. This clonotype has at least ten counts. It was RNA transcripts that yielded the amplified TCR beta CDR3 regions. During a first-round RT-PCR of the TCR CDR3, the HTBI primer set was used. TCRdb passed the multiplex PCR reads through MiXCR, listing each CDR3 protein once. Counted here are approximately 400,000 distinct CDR3 sequences, 11% to 15% occurring once; the ten biggest clones make up roughly 9.6%. Deletions cut 4 bases from V and 3 bases from J, with 15 bases between. Germline V CDR1 and CDR2: MNHEY, SMNVEV (reference sequence). The CDR3 length is 15 residues. The diagnoses drew upon clinical symptoms, serum thyroxine and TRAb, thyroid ultrasound and orbital computed tomography.

The sequenced sample was blood. The receptor's source is a woman in her sixties with Graves' hyperthyroidism. V and J are TRBV27 and TRBJ1-1, with D possibly matching TRBD1 (5 bases). The CDR3 DNA reads as TGTGCCAGCAGTTACGGGGCCCGAGGGGACACTGAAGCTTTCTTT. Protein product: CASSYGARGDTEAFF.